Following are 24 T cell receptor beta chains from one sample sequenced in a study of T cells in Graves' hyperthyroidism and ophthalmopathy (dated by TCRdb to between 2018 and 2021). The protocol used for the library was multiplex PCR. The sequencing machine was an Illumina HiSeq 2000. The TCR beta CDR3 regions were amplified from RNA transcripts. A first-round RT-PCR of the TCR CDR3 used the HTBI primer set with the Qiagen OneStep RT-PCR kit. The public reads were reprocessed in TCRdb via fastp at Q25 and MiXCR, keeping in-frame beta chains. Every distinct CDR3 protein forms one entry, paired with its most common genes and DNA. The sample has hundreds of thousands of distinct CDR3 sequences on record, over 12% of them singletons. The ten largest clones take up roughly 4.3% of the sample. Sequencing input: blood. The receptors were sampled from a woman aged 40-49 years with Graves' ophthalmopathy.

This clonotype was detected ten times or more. The CDR3 here is CASSQYTYSNQPQHF. CDR3 in DNA: TGTGCCAGCAGCCAATACACCTATAGCAATCAGCCCCAGCATTTT. This chain links TRBV2 with TRBJ1-5; D unclear. The CDR3 covers 15 residues. Germline V CDR1 and CDR2: SNHLY, FYNNEI. Trimming cost V 6 bases and J 0 bases, with 12 bases left between them.

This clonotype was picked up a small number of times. CDR3 coding DNA: TGTGCCACCAGCCCCGGGACAGCGACTATGAACACTGAAGCTTTCTTT. It translates to CATSPGTATMNTEAFF. The chain couples TRBV15 to TRBJ1-1, with TRBD1 matching 7 bases. Germline-derived CDR1 and CDR2 are LNHNV and YYDKDF (reference sequence). V was pared by 5 bases and J by 0 bases, with 9 bases of the junction left unmatched. The CDR3 is 16 residues long.

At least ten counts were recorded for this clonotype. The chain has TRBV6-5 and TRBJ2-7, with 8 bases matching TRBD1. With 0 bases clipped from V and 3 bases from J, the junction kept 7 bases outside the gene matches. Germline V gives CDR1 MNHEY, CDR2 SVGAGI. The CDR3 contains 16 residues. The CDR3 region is CASSYSITGGHYEQYF. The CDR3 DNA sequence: TGTGCCAGCAGTTACTCGATAACAGGGGGTCACTACGAGCAGTACTTC.

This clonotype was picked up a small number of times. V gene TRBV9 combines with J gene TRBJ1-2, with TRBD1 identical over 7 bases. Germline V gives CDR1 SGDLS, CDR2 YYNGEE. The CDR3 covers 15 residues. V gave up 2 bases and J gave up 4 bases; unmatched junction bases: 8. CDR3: CASSVSTGVSYGYTF. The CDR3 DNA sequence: TGTGCCAGCAGCGTCTCAACAGGGGTCAGCTATGGCTACACCTTC.

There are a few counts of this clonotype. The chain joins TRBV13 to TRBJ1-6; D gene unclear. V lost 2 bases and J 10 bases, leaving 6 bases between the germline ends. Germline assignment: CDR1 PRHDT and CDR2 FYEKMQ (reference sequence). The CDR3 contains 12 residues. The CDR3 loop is CASSLYGSPLHF. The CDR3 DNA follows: TGTGCCAGCAGCTTATATGGATCACCCCTCCACTTT.

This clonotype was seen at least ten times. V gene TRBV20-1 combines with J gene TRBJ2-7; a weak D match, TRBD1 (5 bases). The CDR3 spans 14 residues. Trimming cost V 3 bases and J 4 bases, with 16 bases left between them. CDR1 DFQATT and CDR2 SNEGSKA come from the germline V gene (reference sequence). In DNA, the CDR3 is TGCAGTGCTAGGGGGAAGGGATCAGGGTACGAGCAGTACTTC. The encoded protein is CSARGKGSGYEQYF.

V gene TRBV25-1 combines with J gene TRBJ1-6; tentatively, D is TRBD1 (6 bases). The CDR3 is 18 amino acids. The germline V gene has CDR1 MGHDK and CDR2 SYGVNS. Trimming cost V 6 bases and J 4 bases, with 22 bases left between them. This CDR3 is CASSKMGLGTLYNSPLHF. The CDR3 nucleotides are TGTGCCAGCAGCAAAATGGGGCTAGGGACACTATATAATTCACCCCTCCACTTT.

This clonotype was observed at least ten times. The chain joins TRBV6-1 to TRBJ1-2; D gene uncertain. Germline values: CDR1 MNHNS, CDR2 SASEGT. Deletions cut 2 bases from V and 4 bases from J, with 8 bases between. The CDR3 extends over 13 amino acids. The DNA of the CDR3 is TGTGCCAGCAGTGAATTGAGCACCTATGGCTACACCTTC. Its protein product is CASSELSTYGYTF.

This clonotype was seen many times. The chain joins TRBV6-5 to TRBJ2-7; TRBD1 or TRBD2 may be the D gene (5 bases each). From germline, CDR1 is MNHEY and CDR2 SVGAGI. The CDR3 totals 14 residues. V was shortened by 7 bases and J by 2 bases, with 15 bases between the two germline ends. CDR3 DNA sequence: TGTGCCAGCACGCCGGGACCGAATACCTACGAGCAGTACTTC. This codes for CASTPGPNTYEQYF.

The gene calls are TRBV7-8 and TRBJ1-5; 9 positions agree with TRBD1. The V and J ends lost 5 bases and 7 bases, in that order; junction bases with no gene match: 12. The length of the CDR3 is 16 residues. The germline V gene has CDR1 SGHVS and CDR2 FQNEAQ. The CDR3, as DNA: TGTGCCAGCAGCCCCCACCTTACAGGGGGCAGCCAGCCCCAGCATTTT. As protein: CASSPHLTGGSQPQHF.

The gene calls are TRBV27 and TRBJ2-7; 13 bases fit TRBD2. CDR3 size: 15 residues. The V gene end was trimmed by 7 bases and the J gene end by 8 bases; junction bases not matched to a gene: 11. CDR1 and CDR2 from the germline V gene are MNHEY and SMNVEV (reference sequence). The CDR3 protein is CASTSFGLAGAKQYF. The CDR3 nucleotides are TGTGCCAGCACATCATTCGGACTAGCGGGGGCCAAGCAGTACTTC.

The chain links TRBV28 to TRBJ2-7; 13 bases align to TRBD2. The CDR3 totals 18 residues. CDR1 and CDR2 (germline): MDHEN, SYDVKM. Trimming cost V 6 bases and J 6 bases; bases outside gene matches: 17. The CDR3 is CASSGTSGTLYGIFEQYF. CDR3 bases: TGTGCCAGCAGCGGGACTAGCGGGACTCTTTATGGTATATTCGAGCAGTACTTC.

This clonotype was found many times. The CDR3 coding sequence is TGTGCCAGCAGTCCCCGGGCAGCCTATGGCTACACCTTC. Residues: CASSPRAAYGYTF. V usage is TRBV27 and J usage is TRBJ1-2; D gene unclear. Germline values: CDR1 MNHEY, CDR2 SMNVEV (reference sequence). The V gene lost 5 bases and the J gene lost 4 bases, with 11 bases spanning the gap. The CDR3 is 13 amino acids.

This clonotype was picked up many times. The CDR3 DNA sequence: TGTGCCAGCAGCCCTGGACAGAGGGTGAAGGCTTTCTTT. It translates to CASSPGQRVKAFF. This rearrangement joins TRBV7-2 to TRBJ1-1; tentatively, D is TRBD1 (6 bases). CDR3 length: 13 amino acids. Germline CDR1 is SGHTA and CDR2 is FQGNSA. The V end lost 5 bases, the J end lost 11 bases, and 18 bases lay between the germline ends.

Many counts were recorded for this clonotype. The CDR3 here is CASSSWTGTTEAFF. Here the CDR3 DNA reads TGTGCCAGCAGTTCATGGACAGGGACGACTGAAGCTTTCTTT. V is TRBV6-2 or TRBV6-3 and J is TRBJ1-1; TRBD1 aligns across 8 bases. In germline, CDR1 is MNHEY, CDR2 SVGEGT. There are 14 residues in the CDR3. After removal of 4 bases from V and 5 bases from J, the junction contained 6 bases not matched to a gene.

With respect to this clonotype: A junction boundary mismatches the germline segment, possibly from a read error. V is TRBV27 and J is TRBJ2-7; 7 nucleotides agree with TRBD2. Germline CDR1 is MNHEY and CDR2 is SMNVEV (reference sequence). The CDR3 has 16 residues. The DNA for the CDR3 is TGTGCCAGCAGTTTATTCGGTTCTAGCGGTCCCTACGGGCAGTACTTC. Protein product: CASSLFGSSGPYGQYF.

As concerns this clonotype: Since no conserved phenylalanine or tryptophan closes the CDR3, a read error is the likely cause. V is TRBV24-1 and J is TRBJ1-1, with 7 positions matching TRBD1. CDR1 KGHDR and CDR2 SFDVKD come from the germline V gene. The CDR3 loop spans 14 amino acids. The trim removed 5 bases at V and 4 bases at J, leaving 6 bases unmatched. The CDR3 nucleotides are TGTGCCACCAGTGGCCCCGGGACAGTCACTGAAGCTTTCCTT. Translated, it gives CATSGPGTVTEAFL.

As DNA, the CDR3 is TGTGCCAGCGCACAGGGGACCTCATACGAGCAGTACTTC. It yields the protein CASAQGTSYEQYF. The chain couples TRBV12-3 or TRBV12-4 to TRBJ2-7, with 7 bases matching TRBD1. V was pared by 8 bases and J by 4 bases, with 8 bases of the junction left unmatched. The CDR3 covers 13 residues.

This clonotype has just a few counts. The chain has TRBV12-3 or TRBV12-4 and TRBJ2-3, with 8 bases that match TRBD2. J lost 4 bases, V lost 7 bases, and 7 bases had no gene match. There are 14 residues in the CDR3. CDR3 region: CASTKSGSPDTQYF. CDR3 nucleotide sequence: TGTGCCAGCACGAAGAGCGGGAGCCCAGATACGCAGTATTTT.

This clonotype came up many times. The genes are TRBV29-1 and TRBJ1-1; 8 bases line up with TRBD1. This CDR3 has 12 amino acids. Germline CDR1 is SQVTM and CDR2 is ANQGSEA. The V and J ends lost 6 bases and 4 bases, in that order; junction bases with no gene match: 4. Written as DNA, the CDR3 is TGCAGCGTCGGACAGGGAGGCACTGAAGCTTTCTTT. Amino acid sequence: CSVGQGGTEAFF.

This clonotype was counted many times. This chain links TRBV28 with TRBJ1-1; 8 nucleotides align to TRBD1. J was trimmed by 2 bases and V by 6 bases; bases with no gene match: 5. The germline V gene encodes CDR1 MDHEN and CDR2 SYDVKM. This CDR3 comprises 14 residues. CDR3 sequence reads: CASRTTGANTEAFF. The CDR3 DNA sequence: TGTGCCAGCAGGACGACAGGGGCAAACACTGAAGCTTTCTTT.

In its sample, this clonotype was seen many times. The CDR3 reads CASSYDQAGANVLTF. In DNA form, the CDR3 reads TGTGCCAGCAGTTACGACCAAGCGGGGGCCAACGTCCTGACTTTC. The chain employs TRBV6-2 or TRBV6-3 and TRBJ2-6; no clear D. CDR1 and CDR2 from the germline V gene are MNHEY and SVGEGT. The CDR3 has 15 residues. Trimming took 2 bases from V and 4 from J, leaving 9 bases between them.

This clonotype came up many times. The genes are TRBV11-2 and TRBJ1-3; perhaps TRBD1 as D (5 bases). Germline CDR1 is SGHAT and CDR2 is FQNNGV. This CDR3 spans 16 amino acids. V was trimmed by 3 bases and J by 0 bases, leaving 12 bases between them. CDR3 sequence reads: CASSFRQLSSGNTIYF. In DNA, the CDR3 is TGTGCCAGCAGCTTCCGACAGCTTAGCTCTGGAAACACCATATATTTT.

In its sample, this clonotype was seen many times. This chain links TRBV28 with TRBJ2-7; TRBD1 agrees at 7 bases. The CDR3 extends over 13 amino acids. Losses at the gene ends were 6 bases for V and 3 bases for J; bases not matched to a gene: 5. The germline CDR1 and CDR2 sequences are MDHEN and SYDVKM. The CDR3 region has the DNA TGTGCCAGCAGGACAAGGGGGCTCTACGAGCAGTACTTC. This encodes CASRTRGLYEQYF.